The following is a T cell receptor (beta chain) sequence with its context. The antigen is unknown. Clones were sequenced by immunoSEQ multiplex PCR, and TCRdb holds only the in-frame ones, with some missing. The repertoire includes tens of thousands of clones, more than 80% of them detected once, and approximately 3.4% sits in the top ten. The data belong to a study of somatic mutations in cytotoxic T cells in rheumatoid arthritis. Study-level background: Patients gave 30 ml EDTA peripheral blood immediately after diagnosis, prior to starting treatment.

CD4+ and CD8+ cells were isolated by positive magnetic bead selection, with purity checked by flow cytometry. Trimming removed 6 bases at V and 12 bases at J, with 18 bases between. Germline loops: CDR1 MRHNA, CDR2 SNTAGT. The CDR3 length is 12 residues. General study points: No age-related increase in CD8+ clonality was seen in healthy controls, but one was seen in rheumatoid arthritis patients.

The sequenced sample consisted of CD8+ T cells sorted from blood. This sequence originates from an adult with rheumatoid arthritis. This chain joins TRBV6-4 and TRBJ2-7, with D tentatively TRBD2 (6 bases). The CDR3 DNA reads TGTGCCAGCAGCAGAATCACCCGGCGGGGGTACTTC. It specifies CASSRITRRGYF.